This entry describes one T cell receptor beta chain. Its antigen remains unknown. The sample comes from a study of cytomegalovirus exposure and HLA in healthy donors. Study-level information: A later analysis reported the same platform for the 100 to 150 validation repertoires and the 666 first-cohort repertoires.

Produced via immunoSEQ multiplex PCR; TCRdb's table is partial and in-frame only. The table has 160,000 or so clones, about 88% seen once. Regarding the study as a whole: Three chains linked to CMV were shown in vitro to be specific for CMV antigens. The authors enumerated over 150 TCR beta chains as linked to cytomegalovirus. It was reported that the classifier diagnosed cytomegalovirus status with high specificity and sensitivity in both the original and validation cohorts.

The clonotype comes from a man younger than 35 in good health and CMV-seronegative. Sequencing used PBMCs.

In DNA form, the CDR3 reads TGTGCCAGCAGTCCCAACAGGGAACGGGACATTCAGTACTTC. As protein: CASSPNRERDIQYF. The chain recombines TRBV27 with TRBJ2-4; a weak D match, TRBD1 (6 bases). From germline, CDR1 is MNHEY and CDR2 SMNVEV (reference sequence). Deletions cut 5 bases from V and 8 bases from J, with 16 bases between. The CDR3 totals 14 residues.